The 6 T cell receptor beta chains below were found in one sample sequenced in a study of blood T cells in healthy people across ages. A sample-barcoded 5' primer and a J-beta primer mix were used in a second PCR of roughly 6 to 11 cycles. One entry per CDR3 protein, called by TCRdb with MiXCR from the 5' RACE reads. The top ten hold around 21% of the sample, which has around 900,000 distinct CDR3 sequences, roughly 51% seen once. Sample: blood. The receptors were gathered from a woman aged 60-75 years in good health.

This clonotype was counted a few times. CDR3 bases: TGCGCCAGCAGCCAACCGACTAGCGGGAGGGCAGATACGCAGTATTTT. Amino acids: CASSQPTSGRADTQYF. This chain links TRBV4-1 with TRBJ2-3, with TRBD2 matching 14 bases. The CDR3 is made up of 16 amino acids. V was clipped by 2 bases and J by 4 bases; unmatched bases: 2. Germline assignment: CDR1 MGHRA and CDR2 YSYEKL.

The genes are TRBV6-2 or TRBV6-3 and TRBJ2-1; no firm D call. Germline lookup yields CDR1 MNHEY and CDR2 SVGEGT. V dropped 6 bases and J dropped 3 bases, with 12 bases sitting between them. The CDR3 contains 14 residues. The CDR3 DNA sequence: TGTGCCAGCAGAACTCCGGGTCTCTACAATGAGCAGTTCTTC. Translation: CASRTPGLYNEQFF.

The chain joins TRBV29-1 to TRBJ2-1; D uncertain. V gave up 8 bases and J gave up 6 bases, with 11 bases separating them. The germline CDR1 and CDR2 sequences are SQVTM and ANQGSEA. CDR3 length: 11 amino acids. The CDR3 is CSLGSGNEQFF. The DNA for the CDR3 is TGCAGCCTTGGCTCGGGCAATGAGCAGTTCTTC.

A few counts support this clonotype. The CDR3: CATSDPGLAEQFF. In DNA, the CDR3 is TGTGCCACCAGTGACCCCGGACTAGCTGAGCAGTTCTTC. The gene calls are TRBV24-1 and TRBJ2-1; 8 positions agree with TRBD2. Per the germline V gene, CDR1 is KGHDR and CDR2 is SFDVKD. The V segment lost 4 bases and the J segment 9 bases; nucleotides outside the gene matches: 4. The CDR3 contains 13 residues.

This clonotype appeared a few times. This chain joins TRBV4-3 and TRBJ2-7, with TRBD1 identical over 7 bases. The CDR3 extends over 15 amino acids. The V and J ends lost 4 bases and 5 bases, in that order; junction bases with no gene match: 11. CDR1 LGHNA and CDR2 YSLEER come from the germline V gene. CDR3 nucleotides: TGCGCCAGCAGCCGGTCTAGACAGGGTCAGCACGAGCAGTACTTC. Its translation: CASSRSRQGQHEQYF.

The chain uses TRBV6-1 and TRBJ2-5; TRBD1 is a possible D gene (5 bases). Trimming stripped 1 base from V and 6 bases from J, with 12 bases between. The length of the CDR3 is 14 residues. Per the germline V gene, CDR1 is MNHNS and CDR2 is SASEGT. The CDR3 DNA is TGTGCCAGCAGTGAAGAACAGGTGAAACAGACCCAGTACTTC. Translation: CASSEEQVKQTQYF.